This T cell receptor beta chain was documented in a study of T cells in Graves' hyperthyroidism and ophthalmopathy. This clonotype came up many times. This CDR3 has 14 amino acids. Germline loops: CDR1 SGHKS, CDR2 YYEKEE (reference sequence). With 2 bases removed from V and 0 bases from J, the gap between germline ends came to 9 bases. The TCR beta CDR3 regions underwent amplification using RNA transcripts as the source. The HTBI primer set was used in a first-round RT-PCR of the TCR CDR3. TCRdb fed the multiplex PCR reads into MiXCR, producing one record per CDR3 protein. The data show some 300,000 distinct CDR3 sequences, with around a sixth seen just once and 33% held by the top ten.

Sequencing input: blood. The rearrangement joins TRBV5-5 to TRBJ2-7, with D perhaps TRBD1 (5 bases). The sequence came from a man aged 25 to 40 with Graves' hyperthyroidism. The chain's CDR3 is CASSFQGLSYEQYF. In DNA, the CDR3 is TGTGCCAGCAGCTTCCAGGGCCTCTCCTACGAGCAGTACTTC.